This paragraph covers one T cell receptor beta chain sequence. What it binds is not known. This record belongs to a study of Ad26.COV2.S vaccination and SARS-CoV-2 variants. Study summary: Ad26.COV2.S given intramuscularly, once or twice 56 days apart.

V was cut by 8 bases and J by 7 bases, with 17 bases left in between. The CDR3 consists of 13 residues. Germline CDR1 MNHEY, CDR2 SVGAGI. This sample's treatment: 15 to 20 received Ad26.COV2.S at low or high dose, single or two shots; roughly five received placebo; per-sample allocation not given. It was on day 63 after the first vaccine or placebo injection that samples were taken. Whoever gave the sample was an adult aged 18-55 years in Boston. Profiled with immunoSEQ multiplex PCR; TCRdb holds only in-frame clones, not every one. The table has roughly 300,000 clones, around 90% seen once. Study conclusions and caveats: Spike-specific TCR breadth in vaccine recipients exceeded that seen in placebo recipients.

Sequencing was performed on peripheral blood, taken in a trial of Ad26.COV2.S vaccine versus placebo. The TCR sequence derives from a person between 18 and 65 years old who received the Ad26.COV2.S COVID-19 vaccine or a placebo. The rearrangement links TRBV6-5 to TRBJ1-1; possible D gene TRBD1, 6 bases. CDR3 sequence: CASLLRGGGEAFF. The CDR3 DNA follows: TGTGCCAGCCTTCTACGGGGAGGGGGTGAAGCTTTCTTT.